What follows are 24 T cell receptor beta chains derived from one specimen sequenced in a study of blood T cell repertoires in COVID-19. Sequencing used immunoSEQ multiplex PCR; TCRdb keeps in-frame clones, though not all of them. The sample includes some 380,000 clones, around 87% of them seen just once. The sample was PBMCs or T cells enriched from blood (not recorded which). The origin of the receptors is a man aged 25-45 years who had recovered from COVID-19.

The J gene is TRBJ1-1, the V gene TRBV18, with unresolved D. Trimming left V 6 bases short and J 6 bases short, with 23 bases between. CDR3 length: 16 amino acids. CDR1 is KGHSH and CDR2 is LQKENI in the germline V gene. The CDR3 loop reads CASSLNTVGTEAEAFF. The CDR3 DNA reads as TGTGCCAGCTCCCTTAATACCGTTGGTACAGAAGCTGAAGCTTTCTTT.

The V gene is TRBV5-6, the J gene TRBJ2-2; 8 bases are shared with TRBD2. Germline V CDR1 and CDR2: SGHDT, YYEEEE. The CDR3 covers 17 residues. J lost 0 bases, V lost 5 bases, and 9 bases had no gene match. The CDR3 nucleotides read TGTGCCAGCAGTGACGTATTAGCGGGGTCGAACACCGGGGAGCTGTTTTTT. It encodes CASSDVLAGSNTGELFF. Full variable domain (outside the CDR3, taken from reference TRBV5-6 and TRBJ2-2): DAGVTQSPTHLIKTRGQQVTLRCSPKSGHDTVSWYQQALGQGPQFIFQYYEEEERQRGNFPDRFSGHQFPNYSSELNVNALLLGDSALYLCASSDVLAGSNTGELFFGEGSRLTVL.

The genes are TRBV9 and TRBJ1-1, with TRBD1 identical over 8 bases. Germline lookup yields CDR1 SGDLS and CDR2 YYNGEE. V lost 3 bases to trimming and J lost 1 base; unmatched junction nucleotides: 5. The CDR3 runs to 15 residues. This CDR3 is CASSAEGQANTEAFF. In DNA form, the CDR3 reads TGTGCCAGCAGCGCCGAGGGACAGGCGAACACTGAAGCTTTCTTT.

This chain joins TRBV5-6 and TRBJ1-2, with D unresolved. Trimming left V 8 bases short and J 4 bases short, with 15 bases between. CDR1 and CDR2 from the germline V gene are SGHDT and YYEEEE. The CDR3 is 13 residues long. The CDR3 nucleotides read TGTGCCAGTACCTTGAGGGCGGGCTATGGCTACACCTTC. As protein: CASTLRAGYGYTF.

This rearrangement joins TRBV5-1 to TRBJ2-1, with a possible D match to TRBD1 (5 bases). The CDR3 has 13 residues. V dropped 0 bases and J dropped 6 bases, with 7 bases sitting between them. Germline CDR1 and CDR2: SGHRS and YFSETQ. For the CDR3, the DNA is TGCGCCAGCAGCTTGGGGGGCCGCAATGAGCAGTTCTTC. This gives the protein CASSLGGRNEQFF.

The chain links TRBV6-5 to TRBJ1-2; 7 positions match TRBD1. Per germline, CDR1 MNHEY and CDR2 SVGAGI. The CDR3 contains 13 residues. V lost 6 bases and J lost 13; bases outside the gene matches: 14. This CDR3 is CASRPVGGVSCTF. The CDR3 DNA sequence: TGTGCCAGCAGACCCGTAGGGGGCGTATCTTGCACCTTC.

The CDR3 sequence: CSVEALTGRNYEQYF. In DNA, the CDR3 is TGCAGCGTTGAAGCCCTAACAGGGAGAAACTACGAGCAGTACTTC. The J gene is TRBJ2-7, the V gene TRBV29-1; D is perhaps TRBD1 (6 bases). This CDR3 has 15 residues. Germline V gives CDR1 SQVTM, CDR2 ANQGSEA. Trimming stripped 1 base from V and 3 bases from J, with 16 bases between.

The rearrangement uses TRBV28 and TRBJ2-1; 8 bases fit TRBD2. V lost 7 bases to trimming and J lost 0 bases; unmatched junction nucleotides: 11. This CDR3 has 17 amino acids. Germline CDR1 and CDR2: MDHEN and SYDVKM. In DNA form, the CDR3 reads TGTGCCAGCATCGGGCTAGCGGGTGGACGCTCCTACAATGAGCAGTTCTTC. Its translation: CASIGLAGGRSYNEQFF.

The genes are TRBV12-3 or TRBV12-4 and TRBJ2-1; D may be TRBD2 (6 bases). Trimming stripped 3 bases from V and 9 bases from J, with 12 bases between. This CDR3 has 13 residues. CDR3 in DNA: TGTGCCAGCAGTTTCACGGACTACGGTGAGCAGTTCTTC. This codes for CASSFTDYGEQFF.

The CDR3 protein is CASSPMTGVGVTEAFF. Written as DNA, the CDR3 is TGTGCCAGCAGCCCGATGACAGGGGTCGGGGTCACTGAAGCTTTCTTT. The gene calls are TRBV7-2 and TRBJ1-1, with 8 bases matching TRBD1. After removal of 5 bases from V and 4 bases from J, the junction contained 12 bases not matched to a gene. This CDR3 has 16 amino acids. Germline CDR1 is SGHTA and CDR2 is FQGNSA.

This clone was seen a few times. This chain links TRBV19 with TRBJ1-4, with unresolved D. The V gene's germline CDR1 is LNHDA and CDR2 SQIVND (reference sequence). The germline V and J ends were trimmed by 5 bases and 7 bases, with 17 bases remaining between them. CDR3 length: 15 residues. Here the CDR3 reads CASSLQKLAGEKLFF. In nucleotides, the CDR3 is TGTGCCAGTAGTCTCCAAAAGTTGGCAGGTGAAAAACTGTTTTTT.

V gene TRBV5-1 combines with J gene TRBJ2-1, with TRBD1 matching 10 bases. In germline, CDR1 is SGHRS, CDR2 YFSETQ. The V and J ends lost 5 bases and 7 bases, in that order; junction bases with no gene match: 3. CDR3 length equals 13 residues. The DNA for the CDR3 is TGCGCCAGCAGTGACAGGGGGCTGAATGAGCAGTTCTTC. Encoded protein: CASSDRGLNEQFF.

The chain links TRBV9 to TRBJ1-4; D call uncertain. Germline loops: CDR1 SGDLS, CDR2 YYNGEE. The CDR3 runs 13 residues. Deletions cut 4 bases from V and 5 bases from J, with 9 bases between. The CDR3 DNA sequence: TGTGCCAGCAGCACGGGTGGGAATGAAAAACTGTTTTTT. Encoded protein: CASSTGGNEKLFF.

V is TRBV20-1 and J is TRBJ1-6; no reliable D call. Germline loops: CDR1 DFQATT, CDR2 SNEGSKA (reference sequence). V gave up 5 bases and J gave up 16 bases, with 15 bases separating them. This CDR3 spans 11 amino acids. The CDR3, as DNA: TGCAGTGCTTATGACACCTCGGTTCTCCACTTT. Encoded protein: CSAYDTSVLHF.

The chain uses TRBV7-7 and TRBJ2-1; D is unclear. V lost 3 bases, J lost 6 bases, and 15 bases lay in between. CDR1 is SSHAT and CDR2 is FNYEAQ in the germline V gene (reference sequence). This CDR3 has 15 amino acids. CDR3 in amino acids: CASSLTYGILNEQFF. Here the CDR3 DNA reads TGTGCCAGCAGCTTGACTTACGGAATCCTCAATGAGCAGTTCTTC. The full variable domain, in which reference TRBV7-7 and TRBJ2-1 provide the parts outside the CDR3, is GAGVSQSPRYKVTKRGQDVTLRCDPISSHATLYWYQQALGQGPEFLTYFNYEAQPDKSGLPSDRFSAERPEGSISTLTIQRTEQRDSAMYRCASSLTYGILNEQFFGPGTRLTVL.

This clone was counted between two and nine times. The V and J genes are TRBV7-2 and TRBJ2-3; D gene uncertain. This CDR3 spans 12 amino acids. The germline V gene has CDR1 SGHTA and CDR2 FQGNSA. Trimming cost V 5 bases and J 5 bases, with 8 bases left between them. CDR3 protein: CASSPVLDTQYF. Written as DNA, the CDR3 is TGTGCCAGCAGCCCCGTCCTAGATACGCAGTATTTT.

This chain uses TRBV7-8 with TRBJ1-1, with unresolved D. V lost 5 bases and J 8 bases, leaving 12 bases between the germline ends. The CDR3 extends over 12 amino acids. Per germline, CDR1 SGHVS and CDR2 FQNEAQ. CDR3: CASSHDWSEAFF. CDR3 nucleotides: TGTGCCAGCAGCCATGACTGGAGCGAAGCTTTCTTT.

The chain links TRBV18 to TRBJ1-2, with TRBD1 as a possible D gene (6 bases). CDR3 length: 13 amino acids. Germline CDR1 reads KGHSH; CDR2 reads LQKENI. V was cut by 4 bases and J by 2 bases, with 8 bases left in between. The CDR3 DNA follows: TGTGCCAGCTCACAGACAGGAAACTATGGCTACACCTTC. As protein: CASSQTGNYGYTF.

V is TRBV28 and J is TRBJ1-2, with 10 bases identical to TRBD1. Germline values: CDR1 MDHEN, CDR2 SYDVKM. V shed 6 bases, J shed 8 bases, and the junction held 6 bases outside the gene matches. The CDR3 is made up of 13 amino acids. CDR3 sequence: CASSRQGATGYTF. In DNA, the CDR3 is TGTGCCAGCAGCCGACAGGGGGCGACGGGCTACACCTTC.

In its sample, this clone was seen a few times. The CDR3 is CASRGAANEKLFF. The CDR3 DNA follows: TGTGCCAGCAGGGGGGCAGCAAATGAAAAACTGTTTTTT. The rearrangement joins TRBV7-9 to TRBJ1-4; D might be TRBD1 (6 bases). V was cut by 6 bases and J by 5 bases, with 10 bases left in between. This CDR3 is built from 13 residues. CDR1 SEHNR and CDR2 FQNEAQ come from the germline V gene (reference sequence).

The rearrangement joins TRBV19 to TRBJ1-5; TRBD1 agrees at 10 bases. Trimming removed 8 bases from V and 2 bases from J; junction bases left unmatched: 9. CDR3 length equals 16 residues. Germline V CDR1 and CDR2: LNHDA, SQIVND (reference sequence). The CDR3 DNA reads as TGTGCCAGTGGCCGGGACAGGGGCGAAGGCAATCAGCCCCAGCATTTT. Amino acid sequence: CASGRDRGEGNQPQHF.

The rearrangement links TRBV7-8 to TRBJ2-7, with 10 nucleotides matching TRBD2. Germline lookup yields CDR1 SGHVS and CDR2 FQNEAQ. With 5 bases clipped from V and 0 bases from J, the junction kept 7 bases outside the gene matches. This CDR3 region has 16 residues. CDR3 amino acids: CASSRPGLASSYEQYF. DNA of the CDR3: TGTGCCAGCAGCAGACCGGGACTAGCGTCCTCCTACGAGCAGTACTTC. The whole variable domain, remainder taken from reference TRBV7-8 and TRBJ2-7, is GAGVSQSPRYKVAKRGQDVALRCDPISGHVSLFWYQQALGQGPEFLTYFQNEAQLDKSGLPSDRFFAERPEGSVSTLKIQRTQQEDSAVYLCASSRPGLASSYEQYFGPGTRLTVT.

CDR3 in amino acids: CASSPAGGGKLFF. CDR3 in DNA: TGTGCCAGCTCACCGGCTGGAGGTGGAAAACTGTTTTTT. V and J are TRBV18 and TRBJ1-4; no clear D gene. Per germline, CDR1 KGHSH and CDR2 LQKENI. The V and J ends lost 3 bases and 10 bases respectively, with 12 bases between them. There are 13 residues in the CDR3.

The V gene is TRBV15, the J gene TRBJ1-5; D may be TRBD1 (6 bases). The ends were cut back, 3 bases at V and 4 bases at J, with 19 bases in the middle. The germline V gene has CDR1 LNHNV and CDR2 YYDKDF (reference sequence). The CDR3 contains 17 residues. In nucleotides, the CDR3 is TGTGCCACCAGCAGTCTCACCGACAGGACCGAGAATCAGCCCCAGCATTTT. Translated: CATSSLTDRTENQPQHF.